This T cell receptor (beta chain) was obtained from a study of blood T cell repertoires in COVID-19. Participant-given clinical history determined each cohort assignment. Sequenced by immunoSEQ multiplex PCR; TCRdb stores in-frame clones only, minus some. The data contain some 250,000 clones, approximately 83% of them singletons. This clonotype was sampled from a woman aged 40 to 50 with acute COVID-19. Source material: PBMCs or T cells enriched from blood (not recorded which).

The CDR3: CASSIPGQANYGYTF. The CDR3 region has the DNA TGCGCCAGCAGTATACCGGGACAGGCCAACTATGGCTACACCTTC. This chain links TRBV10-1 with TRBJ1-2; TRBD1 agrees at 8 bases. With V trimmed by 5 bases and J by 2 bases, 7 bases remained unmatched. Per the germline V gene, CDR1 is WNHNN and CDR2 is SYGVQD (reference sequence). The CDR3 contains 15 residues.